This T cell receptor (beta chain) was profiled in a study of T cell repertoires in cytomegalovirus infection. This clonotype was recorded many times. A single record per CDR3 protein comes from TCRdb applying MiXCR to the reads. The sample carries hundreds of thousands of distinct CDR3 sequences, about 8.8% recorded once. Losses at the gene ends were 1 base for V and 5 bases for J; bases not matched to a gene: 13. Germline V gives CDR1 DFQATT, CDR2 SNEGSKA (reference sequence). This CDR3 is 18 amino acids long. This sequence joins TRBV20-1 and TRBJ2-3, with 12 positions matching TRBD2. The clonotype comes from a human donor in good health (CMV status not recorded). Some clones in this sample may be carry-over from other donors' samples. Material: PBMCs. In nucleotides, the CDR3 is TGCAGTGCTAGAGGCCCCTTCCTAGCGGGGGGGCCCAGAGATACGCAGTATTTT. It codes for CSARGPFLAGGPRDTQYF.